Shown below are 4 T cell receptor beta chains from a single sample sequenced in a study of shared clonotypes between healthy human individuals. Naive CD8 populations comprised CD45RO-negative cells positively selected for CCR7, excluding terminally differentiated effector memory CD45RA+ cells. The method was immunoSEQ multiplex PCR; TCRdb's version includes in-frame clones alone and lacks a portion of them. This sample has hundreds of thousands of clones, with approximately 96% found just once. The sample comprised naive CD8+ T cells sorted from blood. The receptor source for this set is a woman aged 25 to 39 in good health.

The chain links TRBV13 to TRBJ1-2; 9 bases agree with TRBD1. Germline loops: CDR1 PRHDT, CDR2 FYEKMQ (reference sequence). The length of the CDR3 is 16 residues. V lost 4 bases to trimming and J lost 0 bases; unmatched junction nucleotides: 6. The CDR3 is CASSSSGQGANYGYTF. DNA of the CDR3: TGTGCCAGCAGCTCTTCGGGACAGGGTGCTAACTATGGCTACACCTTC.

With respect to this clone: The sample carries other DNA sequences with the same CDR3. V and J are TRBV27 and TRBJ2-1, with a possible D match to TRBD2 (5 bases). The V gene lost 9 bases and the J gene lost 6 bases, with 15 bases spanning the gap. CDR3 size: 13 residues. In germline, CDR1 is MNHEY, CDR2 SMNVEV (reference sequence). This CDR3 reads CASSLWAGNEQFF. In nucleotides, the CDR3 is TGTGCCAGTAGCCTGTGGGCGGGCAATGAGCAGTTCTTC.

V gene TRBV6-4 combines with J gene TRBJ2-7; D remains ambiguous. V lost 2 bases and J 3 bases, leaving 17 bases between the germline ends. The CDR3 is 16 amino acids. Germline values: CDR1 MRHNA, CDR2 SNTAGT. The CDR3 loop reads CASSDPPPQEFYEQYF. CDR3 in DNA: TGTGCCAGCAGTGACCCCCCTCCCCAGGAATTCTACGAGCAGTACTTC.

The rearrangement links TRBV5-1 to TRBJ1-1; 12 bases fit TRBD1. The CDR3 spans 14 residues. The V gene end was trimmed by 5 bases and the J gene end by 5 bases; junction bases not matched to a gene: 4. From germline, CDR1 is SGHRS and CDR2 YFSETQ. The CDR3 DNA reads TGCGCCAGCAGGAGGGACAGGGGGCCGACTGAAGCTTTCTTT. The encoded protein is CASRRDRGPTEAFF.